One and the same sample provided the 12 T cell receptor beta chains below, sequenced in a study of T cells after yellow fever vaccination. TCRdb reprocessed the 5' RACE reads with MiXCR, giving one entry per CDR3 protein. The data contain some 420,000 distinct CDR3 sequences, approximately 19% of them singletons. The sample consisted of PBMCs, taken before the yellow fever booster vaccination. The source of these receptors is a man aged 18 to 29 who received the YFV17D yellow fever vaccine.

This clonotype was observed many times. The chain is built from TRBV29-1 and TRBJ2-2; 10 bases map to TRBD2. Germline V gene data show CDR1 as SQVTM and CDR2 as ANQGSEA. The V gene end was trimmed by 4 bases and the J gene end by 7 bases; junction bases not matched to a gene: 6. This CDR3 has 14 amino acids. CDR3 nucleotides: TGCAGCGTTGTGAGCGGGGGGGCCGACGGGGAGCTGTTTTTT. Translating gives CSVVSGGADGELFF.

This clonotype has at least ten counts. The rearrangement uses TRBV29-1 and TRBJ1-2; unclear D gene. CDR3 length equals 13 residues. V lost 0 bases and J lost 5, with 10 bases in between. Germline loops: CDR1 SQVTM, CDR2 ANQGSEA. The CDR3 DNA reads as TGCAGCGTTGAAGATCGGAGGCCGTATGGCTACACCTTC. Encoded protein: CSVEDRRPYGYTF.

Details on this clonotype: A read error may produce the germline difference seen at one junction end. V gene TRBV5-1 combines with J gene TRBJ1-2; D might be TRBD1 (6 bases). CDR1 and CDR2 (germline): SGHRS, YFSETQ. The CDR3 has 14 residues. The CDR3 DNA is TGCGCCAGCACCTTGGACAGTCCGTCGGGCGGCTACACCTTC. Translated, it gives CASTLDSPSGGYTF.

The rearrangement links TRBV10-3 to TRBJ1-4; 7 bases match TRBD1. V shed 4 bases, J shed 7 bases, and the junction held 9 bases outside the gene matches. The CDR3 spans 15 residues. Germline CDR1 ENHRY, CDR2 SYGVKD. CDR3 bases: TGTGCCATCAGTGTCGAGACAGGGAGAGGTGAAAAACTGTTTTTT. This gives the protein CAISVETGRGEKLFF.

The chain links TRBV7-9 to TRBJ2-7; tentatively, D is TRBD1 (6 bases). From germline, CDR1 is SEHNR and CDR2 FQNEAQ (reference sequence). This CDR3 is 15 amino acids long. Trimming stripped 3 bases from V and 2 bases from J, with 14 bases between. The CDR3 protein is CASSFPGERAYEQYV. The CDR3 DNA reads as TGTGCCAGCAGCTTCCCAGGGGAAAGGGCCTACGAGCAGTACGTC.

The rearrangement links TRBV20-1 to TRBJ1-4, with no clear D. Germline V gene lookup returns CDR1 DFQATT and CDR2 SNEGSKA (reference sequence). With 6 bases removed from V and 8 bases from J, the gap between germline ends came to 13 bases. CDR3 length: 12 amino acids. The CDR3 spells CSAPLIREKLFF. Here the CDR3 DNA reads TGCAGTGCCCCCTTAATTAGGGAAAAACTGTTTTTT.

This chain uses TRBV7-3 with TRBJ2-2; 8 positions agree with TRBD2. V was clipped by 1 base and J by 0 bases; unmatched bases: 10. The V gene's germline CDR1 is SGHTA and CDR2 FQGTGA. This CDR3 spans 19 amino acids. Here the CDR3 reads CASSLIGGDKRPNTGELFF. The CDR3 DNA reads TGTGCCAGCAGCTTAATCGGGGGGGACAAACGCCCGAACACCGGGGAGCTGTTTTTT. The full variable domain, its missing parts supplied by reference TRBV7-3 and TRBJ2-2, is GAGVSQTPSNKVTEKGKYVELRCDPISGHTALYWYRQSLGQGPEFLIYFQGTGAADDSGLPNDRFFAVRPEGSVSTLKIQRTERGDSAVYLCASSLIGGDKRPNTGELFFGEGSRLTVL.

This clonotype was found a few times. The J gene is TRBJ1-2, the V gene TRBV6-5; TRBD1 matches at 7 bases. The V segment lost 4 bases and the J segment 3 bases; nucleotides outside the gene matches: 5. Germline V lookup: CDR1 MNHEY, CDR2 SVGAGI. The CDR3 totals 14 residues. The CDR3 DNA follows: TGTGCCAGCAGTTCCTATCAGGGGGACTATGGCTACACCTTC. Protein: CASSSYQGDYGYTF.

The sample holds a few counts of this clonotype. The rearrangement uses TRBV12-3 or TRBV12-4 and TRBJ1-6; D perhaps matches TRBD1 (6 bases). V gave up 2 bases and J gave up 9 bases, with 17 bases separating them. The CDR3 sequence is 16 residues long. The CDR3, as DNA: TGTGCCAGCAGTTTACGGGTTGCAGGGGCAGGTTCACCCCTCCACTTT. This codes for CASSLRVAGAGSPLHF.

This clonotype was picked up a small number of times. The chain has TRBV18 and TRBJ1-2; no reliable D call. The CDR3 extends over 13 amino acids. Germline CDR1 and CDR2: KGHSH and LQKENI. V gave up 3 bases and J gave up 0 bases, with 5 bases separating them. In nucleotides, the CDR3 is TGTGCCAGCTCACCCGAAACTAACTATGGCTACACCTTC. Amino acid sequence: CASSPETNYGYTF.

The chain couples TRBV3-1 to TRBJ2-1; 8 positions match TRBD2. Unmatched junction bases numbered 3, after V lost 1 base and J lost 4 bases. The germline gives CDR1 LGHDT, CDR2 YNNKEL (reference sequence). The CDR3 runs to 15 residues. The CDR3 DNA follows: TGTGCCAGCAGCCAAGTTGGCGGGGGGTACAATGAGCAGTTCTTC. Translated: CASSQVGGGYNEQFF.

Here the CDR3 DNA reads TGTGCCAGCAGCTTAGGGCCTAGCGGGGGGAAGTACAATGAGCAGTTCTTC. It encodes CASSLGPSGGKYNEQFF. The chain carries TRBV7-6 and TRBJ2-1; 11 bases match TRBD2. With 1 base clipped from V and 4 bases from J, the junction kept 6 bases outside the gene matches. CDR1 and CDR2 from the germline V gene are SGHVS and FNYEAQ. The CDR3 is 17 amino acids.